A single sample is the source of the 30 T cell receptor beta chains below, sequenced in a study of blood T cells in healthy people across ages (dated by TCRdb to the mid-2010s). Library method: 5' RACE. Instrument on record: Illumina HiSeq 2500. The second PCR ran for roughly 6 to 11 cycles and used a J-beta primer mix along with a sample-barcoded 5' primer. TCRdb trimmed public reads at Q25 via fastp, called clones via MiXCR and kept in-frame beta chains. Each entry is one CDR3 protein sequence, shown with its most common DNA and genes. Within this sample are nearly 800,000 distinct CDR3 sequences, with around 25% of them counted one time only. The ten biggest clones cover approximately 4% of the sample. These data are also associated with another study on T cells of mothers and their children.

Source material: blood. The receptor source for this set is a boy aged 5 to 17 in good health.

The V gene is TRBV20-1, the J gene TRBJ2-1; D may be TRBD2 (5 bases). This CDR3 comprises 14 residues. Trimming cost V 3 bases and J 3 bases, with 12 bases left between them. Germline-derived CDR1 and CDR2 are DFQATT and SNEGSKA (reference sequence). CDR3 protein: CSARALAIYNEQFF. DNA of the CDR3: TGCAGTGCTAGGGCGCTAGCCATCTACAATGAGCAGTTCTTC.

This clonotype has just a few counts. CDR3 protein: CASSAGLQAGVRDTQYF. CDR3 nucleotides: TGTGCCAGCAGCGCAGGTCTTCAAGCAGGAGTACGAGATACGCAGTATTTT. The chain has TRBV9 and TRBJ2-3, with unresolved D. Trimming pared 3 bases from V and 5 bases from J, leaving 22 bases between. The CDR3 has 17 amino acids. CDR1 and CDR2 from the germline V gene are SGDLS and YYNGEE.

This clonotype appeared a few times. The CDR3 sequence is CASIPTRGYTEAFF. Here the CDR3 DNA reads TGTGCCAGCATCCCAACTAGGGGCTACACTGAAGCTTTCTTT. The chain combines TRBV27 with TRBJ1-1, with TRBD1 as a possible D gene (5 bases). Trimming removed 7 bases from V and 3 bases from J, with 15 bases in between. CDR1 MNHEY and CDR2 SMNVEV come from the germline V gene (reference sequence). The CDR3 is 14 residues long.

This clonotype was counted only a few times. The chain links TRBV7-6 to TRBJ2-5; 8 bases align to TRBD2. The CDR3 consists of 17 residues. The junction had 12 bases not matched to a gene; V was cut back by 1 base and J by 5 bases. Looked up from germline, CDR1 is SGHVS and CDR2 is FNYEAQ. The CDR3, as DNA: TGTGCCAGCAGCTTAGTTCCCTTAGCGGGACGGGTTGAGACCCAGTACTTC. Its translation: CASSLVPLAGRVETQYF.

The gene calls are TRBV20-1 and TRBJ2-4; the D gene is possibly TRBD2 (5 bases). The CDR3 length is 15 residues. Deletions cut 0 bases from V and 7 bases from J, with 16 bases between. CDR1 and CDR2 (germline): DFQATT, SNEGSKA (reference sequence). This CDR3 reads CSARDFEDSGNIQYF. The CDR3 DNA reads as TGCAGTGCTAGAGATTTTGAGGATTCGGGGAACATTCAGTACTTC.

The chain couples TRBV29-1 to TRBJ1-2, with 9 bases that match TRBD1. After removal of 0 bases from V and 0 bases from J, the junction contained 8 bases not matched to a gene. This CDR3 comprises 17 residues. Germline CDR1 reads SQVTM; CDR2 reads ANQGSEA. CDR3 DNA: TGCAGCGTTGAAGATCGCCGGGACAGGGAAACTAACTATGGCTACACCTTC. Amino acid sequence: CSVEDRRDRETNYGYTF.

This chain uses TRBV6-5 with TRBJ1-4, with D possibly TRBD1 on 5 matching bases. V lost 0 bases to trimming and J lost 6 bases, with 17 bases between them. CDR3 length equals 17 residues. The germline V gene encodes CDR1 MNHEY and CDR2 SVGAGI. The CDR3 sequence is CASSYSRGLTGDEKLFF. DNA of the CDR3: TGTGCCAGCAGTTACTCGAGGGGTCTAACCGGGGATGAAAAACTGTTTTTT.

The CDR3 region is CASSTEQGFTTEAFF. The CDR3 region has the DNA TGTGCCAGCAGTACTGAACAGGGGTTTACCACTGAAGCTTTCTTT. The chain recombines TRBV6-1 with TRBJ1-1, with 7 nucleotides matching TRBD1. CDR3 length: 15 residues. V trimming: 5 bases; J trimming: 4 bases; junction bases outside the gene matches: 10. The germline V gene has CDR1 MNHNS and CDR2 SASEGT.

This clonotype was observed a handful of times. CDR3 nucleotide sequence: TGCAGTGCTAGAGTGTCAGGGATCGAGCAGTACTTC. Protein: CSARVSGIEQYF. J is TRBJ2-1 and V is TRBV20-1, with D possibly being TRBD1 (5 bases). The DNA end favors TRBJ2-7, so the J call may be wrong. The CDR3 spans 12 residues. Germline V gene sequence: CDR1 DFQATT, CDR2 SNEGSKA (reference sequence).

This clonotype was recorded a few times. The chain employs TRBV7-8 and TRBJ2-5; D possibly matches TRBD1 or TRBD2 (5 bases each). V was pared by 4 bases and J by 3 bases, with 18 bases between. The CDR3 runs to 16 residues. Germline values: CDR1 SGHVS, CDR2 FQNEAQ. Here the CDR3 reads CASSYSQGRGKETQYF. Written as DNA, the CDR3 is TGTGCCAGCAGCTATAGTCAGGGCCGGGGTAAAGAGACCCAGTACTTC.

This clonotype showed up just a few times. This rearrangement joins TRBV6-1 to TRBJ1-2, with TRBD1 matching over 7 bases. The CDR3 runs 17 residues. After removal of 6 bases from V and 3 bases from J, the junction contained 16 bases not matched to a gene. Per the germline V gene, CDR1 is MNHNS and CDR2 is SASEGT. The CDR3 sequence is CASRAGTAAAWDYGYTF. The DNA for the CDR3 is TGTGCCAGCAGGGCAGGGACAGCCGCGGCGTGGGACTATGGCTACACCTTC.

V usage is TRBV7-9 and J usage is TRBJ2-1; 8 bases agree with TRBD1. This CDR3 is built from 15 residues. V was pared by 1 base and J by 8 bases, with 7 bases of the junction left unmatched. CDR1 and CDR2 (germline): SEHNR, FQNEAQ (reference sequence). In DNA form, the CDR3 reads TGTGCCAGCAGCTTAGAGGACAGGGCCTCGGATGAGCAGTTCTTC. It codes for CASSLEDRASDEQFF.

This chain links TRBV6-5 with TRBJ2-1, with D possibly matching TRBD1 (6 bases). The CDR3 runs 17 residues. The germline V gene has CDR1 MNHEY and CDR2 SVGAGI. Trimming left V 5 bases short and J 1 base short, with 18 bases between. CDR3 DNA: TGTGCCAGCAGTCCACAATCCGGGACATTTTCCTACAATGAGCAGTTCTTC. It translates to CASSPQSGTFSYNEQFF.

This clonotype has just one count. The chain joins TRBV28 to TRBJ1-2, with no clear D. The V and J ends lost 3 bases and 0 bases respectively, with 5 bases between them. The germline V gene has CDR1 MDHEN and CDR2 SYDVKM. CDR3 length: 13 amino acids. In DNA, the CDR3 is TGTGCCAGCAGTTTGGTAGCTAACTATGGCTACACCTTC. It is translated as CASSLVANYGYTF.

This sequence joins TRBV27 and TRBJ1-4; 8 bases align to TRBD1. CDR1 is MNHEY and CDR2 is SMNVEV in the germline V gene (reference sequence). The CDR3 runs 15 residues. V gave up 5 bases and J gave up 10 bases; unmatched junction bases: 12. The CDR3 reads CASSAPGTGQRKLFF. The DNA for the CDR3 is TGTGCCAGCAGTGCCCCCGGGACAGGCCAAAGAAAACTGTTTTTT.

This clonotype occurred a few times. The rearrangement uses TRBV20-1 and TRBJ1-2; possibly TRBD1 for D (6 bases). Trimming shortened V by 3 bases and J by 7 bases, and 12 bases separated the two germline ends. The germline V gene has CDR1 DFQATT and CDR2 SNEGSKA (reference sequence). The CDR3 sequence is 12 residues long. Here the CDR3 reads CSASLTGGGYTF. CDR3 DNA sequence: TGCAGTGCTAGCCTGACAGGTGGTGGCTACACCTTC.

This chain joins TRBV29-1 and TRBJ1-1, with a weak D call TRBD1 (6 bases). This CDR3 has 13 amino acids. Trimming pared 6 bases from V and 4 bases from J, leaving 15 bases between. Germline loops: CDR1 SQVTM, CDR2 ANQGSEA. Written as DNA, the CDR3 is TGCAGCGTAGCTCAGGGGCAAGGCACTGAAGCTTTCTTT. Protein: CSVAQGQGTEAFF.

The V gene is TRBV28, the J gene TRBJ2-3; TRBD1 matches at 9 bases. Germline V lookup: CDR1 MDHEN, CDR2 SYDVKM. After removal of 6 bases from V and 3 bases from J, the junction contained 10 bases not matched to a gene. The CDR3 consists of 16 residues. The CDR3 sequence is CASSWTPGQGTDTQYF. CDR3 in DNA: TGTGCCAGCAGCTGGACACCGGGACAGGGAACAGATACGCAGTATTTT.

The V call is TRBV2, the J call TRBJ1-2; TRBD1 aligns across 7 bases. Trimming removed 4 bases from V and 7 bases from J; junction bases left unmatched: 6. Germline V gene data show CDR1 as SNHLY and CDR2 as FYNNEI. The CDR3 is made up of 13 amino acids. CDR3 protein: CASSVQGESGYTF. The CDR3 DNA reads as TGTGCCAGCAGTGTTCAGGGGGAGTCTGGCTACACCTTC.

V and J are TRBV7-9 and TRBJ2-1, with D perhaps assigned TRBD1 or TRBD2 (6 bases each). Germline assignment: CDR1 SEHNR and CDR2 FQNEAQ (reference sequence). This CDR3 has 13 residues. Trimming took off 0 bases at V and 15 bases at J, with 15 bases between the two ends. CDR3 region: CASSLAPGAQWFF. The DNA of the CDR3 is TGTGCCAGCAGCTTAGCGCCGGGGGCGCAGTGGTTCTTC.

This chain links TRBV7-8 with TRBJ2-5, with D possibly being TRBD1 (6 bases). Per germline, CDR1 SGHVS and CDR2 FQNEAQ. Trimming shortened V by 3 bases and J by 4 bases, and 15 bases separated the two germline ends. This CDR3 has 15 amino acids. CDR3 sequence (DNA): TGTGCCAGCAGCTTTGCGGCAGGGGCCGGAGAGACCCAGTACTTC. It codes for CASSFAAGAGETQYF.

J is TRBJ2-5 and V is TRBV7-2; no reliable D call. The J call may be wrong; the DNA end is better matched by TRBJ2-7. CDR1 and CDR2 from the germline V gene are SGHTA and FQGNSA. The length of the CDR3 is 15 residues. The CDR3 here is CASSHEVHPTYEQYF. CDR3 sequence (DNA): TGTGCCAGCAGCCACGAGGTCCACCCAACCTACGAGCAGTACTTC.

The CDR3 bases are TGCGCCAGCAGCCAGGTGGAGCAGAACACTGAAGCTTTCTTT. This translates into CASSQVEQNTEAFF. The chain carries TRBV4-1 and TRBJ1-1; unclear D gene. Trimming shortened V by 3 bases and J by 1 base, and 9 bases separated the two germline ends. Germline V gene sequence: CDR1 MGHRA, CDR2 YSYEKL. There are 14 residues in the CDR3.

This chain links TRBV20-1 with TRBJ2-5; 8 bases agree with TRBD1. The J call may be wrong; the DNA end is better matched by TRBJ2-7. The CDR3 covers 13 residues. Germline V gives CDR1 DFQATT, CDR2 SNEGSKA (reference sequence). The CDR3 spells CSARDRMAYEQYF. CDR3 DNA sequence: TGCAGTGCCAGGGACAGGATGGCCTACGAGCAGTACTTC.

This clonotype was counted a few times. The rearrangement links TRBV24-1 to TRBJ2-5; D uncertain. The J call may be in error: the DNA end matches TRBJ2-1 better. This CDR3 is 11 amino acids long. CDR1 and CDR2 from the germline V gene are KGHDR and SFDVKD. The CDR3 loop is CATSDPVEQFF. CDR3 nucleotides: TGTGCCACCAGTGACCCAGTTGAGCAGTTCTTC.

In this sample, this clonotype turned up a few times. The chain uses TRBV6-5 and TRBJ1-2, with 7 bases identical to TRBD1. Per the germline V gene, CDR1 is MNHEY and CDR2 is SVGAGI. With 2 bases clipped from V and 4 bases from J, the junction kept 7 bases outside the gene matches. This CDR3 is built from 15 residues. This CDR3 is CASSYPTGAGYGYTF. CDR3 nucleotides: TGTGCCAGCAGTTACCCCACAGGGGCGGGCTATGGCTACACCTTC.

The CDR3 DNA reads TGTGCCAGCAGCTTAAGGGTAGGGGGCTATGACGAGCAGTACTTC. Translating it yields CASSLRVGGYDEQYF. The rearrangement joins TRBV7-2 to TRBJ2-7; 7 positions match TRBD1. Germline loops: CDR1 SGHTA, CDR2 FQGNSA. V lost 2 bases and J lost 5; bases outside the gene matches: 9. The CDR3 runs 15 residues.

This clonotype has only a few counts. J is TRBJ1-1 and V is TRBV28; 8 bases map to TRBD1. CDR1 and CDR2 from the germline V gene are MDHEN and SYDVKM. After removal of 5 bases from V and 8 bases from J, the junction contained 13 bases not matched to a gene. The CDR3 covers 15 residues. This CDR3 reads CASSPSDREISEAFF. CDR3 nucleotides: TGTGCCAGCAGTCCGTCGGACAGGGAGATTTCGGAAGCTTTCTTT.

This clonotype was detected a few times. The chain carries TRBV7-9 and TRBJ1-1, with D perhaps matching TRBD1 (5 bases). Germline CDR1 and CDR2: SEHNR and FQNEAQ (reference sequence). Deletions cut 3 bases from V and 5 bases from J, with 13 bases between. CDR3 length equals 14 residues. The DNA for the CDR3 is TGTGCCAGCAGCTTGCCCGGGGGAGTTACTGAAGCTTTCTTT. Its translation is CASSLPGGVTEAFF.

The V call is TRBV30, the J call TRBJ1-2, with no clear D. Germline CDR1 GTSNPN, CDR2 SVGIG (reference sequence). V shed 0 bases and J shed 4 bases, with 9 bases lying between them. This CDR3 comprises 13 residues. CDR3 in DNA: TGTGCCTGGAGTGTACCCGAGGGCTATGGCTACACCTTC. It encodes CAWSVPEGYGYTF.